What follows is one T cell receptor (beta chain) and its context. Its antigen is currently unknown. This record comes from a study of tumor-infiltrating lymphocytes in localized non-small cell lung cancer. Study observations and caveats: Available tissue quantity limited TCR sequencing to a patient subset.

V lost 7 bases, J lost 1 base, and 6 bases stayed unmatched. This CDR3 has 14 residues. In germline, CDR1 is SGHVS, CDR2 FQNEAQ. Assay: immunoSEQ multiplex PCR; the TCRdb copy retains only in-frame clones and omits some. The repertoire holds around 13,000 clones, with about 64% as singletons. Sequencing was done on a sample of uninvolved lung tissue not adjacent to the tumor. This TCR was recovered from a human donor with non-small cell lung cancer. The V gene is TRBV7-8, the J gene TRBJ1-1, with 7 bases matching TRBD1. The CDR3 spells CASKKDRRNTEAFF. CDR3 coding DNA: TGTGCCAGCAAAAAGGACAGGCGGAACACTGAAGCTTTCTTT.